The next 27 T cell receptor beta chains were all read from a single sample in a study of cytomegalovirus exposure and HLA in healthy donors. PCR used 60 Vbeta primers and 13 Jbeta primers. Sequencing used immunoSEQ multiplex PCR; TCRdb keeps in-frame clones, though not all of them. The sample consists of approximately 170,000 clones, almost 75% of them appearing once. Sequenced input: PBMCs. The receptor set was obtained from a woman younger than 45 in good health and CMV-seropositive.

The V gene is TRBV6-1, the J gene TRBJ2-1, with D possibly matching TRBD2 (5 bases). Looked up from germline, CDR1 is MNHNS and CDR2 is SASEGT. V was cut by 0 bases and J by 5 bases, with 8 bases left in between. The CDR3 sequence is 14 residues long. CDR3 loop: CASSEAHGDNEQFF. The CDR3 nucleotides are TGTGCCAGCAGTGAAGCGCACGGGGACAATGAGCAGTTCTTC.

This clone was seen a few times. The rearrangement links TRBV6-1 to TRBJ2-6, with TRBD1 identical over 12 bases. Germline trimming cut 4 bases from V and 4 bases from J; bases unmatched to any gene: 5. Germline V CDR1 and CDR2: MNHNS, SASEGT. CDR3 size: 17 residues. CDR3 sequence: CASSGGQGAAGANVLTF. CDR3 bases: TGTGCCAGCAGTGGGGGACAGGGGGCGGCGGGGGCCAACGTCCTGACTTTC.

V is TRBV7-9 and J is TRBJ2-5, with D hard to call. CDR3 length equals 11 residues. CDR1 and CDR2 from the germline V gene are SEHNR and FQNEAQ (reference sequence). V was cut by 5 bases and J by 4 bases, with 5 bases left in between. CDR3 in DNA: TGTGCCAGCAGCCCCTTAGAGACCCAGTACTTC. Translation: CASSPLETQYF.

The rearrangement joins TRBV12-2 to TRBJ1-1; the table gives TRBD1 as D, unverified against the DNA. TRBV12-2 constitutes a pseudogene. The CDR3 spans 15 residues. The CDR3 region has the DNA TGTGCAAGTCGCTCCGGCCCGGGCAGGGGCACTGAAGCTTTCTTT. It translates to CASRSGPGRGTEAFF.

The chain employs TRBV11-1 and TRBJ2-7, with 8 nucleotides matching TRBD1. This CDR3 has 15 residues. Per germline, CDR1 SGHAT and CDR2 FQDESV (reference sequence). Losses at the gene ends were 2 bases for V and 5 bases for J; bases not matched to a gene: 8. The CDR3 loop reads CASSLSPDRVHEQYF. CDR3 in DNA: TGTGCCAGCAGCTTATCCCCGGACAGGGTGCACGAGCAGTACTTC.

The CDR3 is CASSPRTGDPYEQYF. The DNA of the CDR3 is TGTGCCAGCTCTCCCAGGACAGGGGACCCCTACGAGCAGTACTTC. The V call is TRBV2, the J call TRBJ2-7; 9 bases are shared with TRBD1. Germline CDR1 reads SNHLY; CDR2 reads FYNNEI. This CDR3 has 15 residues. The trim removed 8 bases at V and 2 bases at J, leaving 10 bases unmatched.

Regarding this clone: At the DNA level, this CDR3 is encoded by other sequences in the same sample as well. The genes are TRBV19 and TRBJ2-7; 11 bases fit TRBD2. Germline CDR1 and CDR2: LNHDA and SQIVND (reference sequence). Trimming removed 6 bases from V and 0 bases from J; junction bases left unmatched: 4. This CDR3 is built from 15 residues. The CDR3 DNA reads TGTGCCAGTAGGCCCACTAGCGGGAGCTCCTACGAGCAGTACTTC. Amino acids: CASRPTSGSSYEQYF. The full variable domain, in which reference TRBV19 and TRBJ2-7 provide the parts outside the CDR3, is DGGITQSPKYLFRKEGQNVTLSCEQNLNHDAMYWYRQDPGQGLRLIYYSQIVNDFQKGDIAEGYSVSREKKESFPLTVTSAQKNPTAFYLCASRPTSGSSYEQYFGPGTRLTVT.

CDR3 in DNA: TGTGCCAGCAGTATGGGACAGGGGAGAGTGGGCACTGAAGCTTTCTTT. It codes for CASSMGQGRVGTEAFF. The V and J genes are TRBV27 and TRBJ1-1, with TRBD1 matching over 10 bases. CDR3 length: 16 residues. The junction had 10 bases not matched to a gene; V was cut back by 5 bases and J by 4 bases. Germline CDR1 is MNHEY and CDR2 is SMNVEV (reference sequence).

The rearrangement joins TRBV5-6 to TRBJ2-5; TRBD1 matches at 10 bases. The CDR3 runs to 14 residues. Looked up from germline, CDR1 is SGHDT and CDR2 is YYEEEE. J was trimmed by 2 bases and V by 4 bases; bases with no gene match: 2. The CDR3 loop reads CASSGDRGQETQYF. CDR3 nucleotides: TGTGCCAGCAGCGGGGACAGGGGACAAGAGACCCAGTACTTC.

The chain uses TRBV2 and TRBJ2-5, with D perhaps matching TRBD2 (5 bases). Trimming left V 5 bases short and J 4 bases short, with 14 bases between. The germline V gene encodes CDR1 SNHLY and CDR2 FYNNEI. This CDR3 has 14 residues. CDR3 loop: CASSLIGIRETQYF. DNA for the CDR3: TGTGCCAGCAGTCTTATCGGGATTAGAGAGACCCAGTACTTC.

This chain uses TRBV5-1 with TRBJ1-6; 9 positions match TRBD1. The CDR3 runs to 15 residues. V lost 4 bases, J lost 8 bases, and 7 bases stayed unmatched. CDR1 and CDR2 from the germline V gene are SGHRS and YFSETQ. The CDR3 region is CASSQLTGGDSPLHF. In DNA, the CDR3 is TGCGCCAGCAGCCAGCTGACAGGGGGAGATTCACCCCTCCACTTT. The complete variable domain, with remaining parts taken from reference TRBV5-1 and TRBJ1-6, reads KAGVTQTPRYLIKTRGQQVTLSCSPISGHRSVSWYQQTPGQGLQFLFEYFSETQRNKGNFPGRFSGRQFSNSRSEMNVSTLELGDSALYLCASSQLTGGDSPLHFGNGTRLTVT.

The chain combines TRBV4-1 with TRBJ1-4; 8 bases are shared with TRBD1. The CDR3 totals 15 residues. Germline CDR1 MGHRA, CDR2 YSYEKL. Unmatched junction bases numbered 5, after V lost 5 bases and J lost 3 bases. The CDR3: CASSRPDRANEKLFF. As DNA, the CDR3 is TGCGCCAGCAGCAGACCGGACAGGGCTAATGAAAAACTGTTTTTT.

The rearrangement joins TRBV7-9 to TRBJ2-5; maybe TRBD1 (6 bases). Germline V gene lookup returns CDR1 SEHNR and CDR2 FQNEAQ (reference sequence). Trimming removed 4 bases at V and 5 bases at J, with 11 bases between. This CDR3 comprises 13 residues. The CDR3 nucleotides read TGTGCCAGCAGCTACACAGGGCTGGAGACCCAGTACTTC. This translates into CASSYTGLETQYF.

Worth noting for this clone: This likely stems from a read error, as it lies one base from a far larger clone. This same CDR3 is encoded by further DNA sequences in the sample. CDR3 loop: CASSLKIFWAGFTDTQYF. DNA for the CDR3: TGTGCCAGTAGTTTAAAAATCTTTTGGGCAGGGTTCACAGATACGCAGTATTTT. The chain recombines TRBV28 with TRBJ2-3; perhaps TRBD1 as D (5 bases). Germline CDR1 and CDR2: MDHEN and SYDVKM. This CDR3 contains 18 residues.

The CDR3 sequence: CSVQGLDEQFF. The CDR3 DNA follows: TGCAGCGTGCAGGGGCTCGATGAGCAGTTCTTC. This rearrangement joins TRBV29-1 to TRBJ2-1, with D maybe TRBD1 (6 bases). The CDR3 runs 11 residues. From germline, CDR1 is SQVTM and CDR2 ANQGSEA. V gave up 6 bases and J gave up 8 bases, with 11 bases separating them.

This clone was observed a handful of times. The V gene is TRBV7-9, the J gene TRBJ1-4; D remains unclear. CDR1 and CDR2 (germline): SEHNR, FQNEAQ (reference sequence). CDR3 size: 19 residues. Trimming shortened V by 1 base and J by 3 bases, and 21 bases separated the two germline ends. The CDR3 here is CASSLGTFGGSGSNEKLFF. DNA of the CDR3: TGTGCCAGCAGCTTAGGTACCTTCGGAGGGTCCGGTTCTAATGAAAAACTGTTTTTT.

The chain combines TRBV27 with TRBJ2-1; tentative D call: TRBD2 (5 bases). The CDR3 is made up of 16 amino acids. V shed 3 bases and J shed 2 bases, with 14 bases lying between them. Germline assignment: CDR1 MNHEY and CDR2 SMNVEV (reference sequence). CDR3 amino acids: CASSLNPGITYNEQFF. The DNA for the CDR3 is TGTGCCAGCAGTTTGAACCCGGGGATAACCTACAATGAGCAGTTCTTC.

This chain links TRBV7-9 with TRBJ2-7, with TRBD2 matching 9 bases. This CDR3 has 15 residues. The germline V gene encodes CDR1 SEHNR and CDR2 FQNEAQ (reference sequence). V was pared by 5 bases and J by 4 bases, with 9 bases of the junction left unmatched. The CDR3 nucleotides are TGTGCCAGCAGCCCCACCGGGACTAGCTTGTACGAGCAGTACTTC. It yields the protein CASSPTGTSLYEQYF. The variable domain in full, with the rest retrieved from reference TRBV7-9 and TRBJ2-7, is DTGVSQNPRHKITKRGQNVTFRCDPISEHNRLYWYRQTLGQGPEFLTYFQNEAQLEKSRLLSDRFSAERPKGSFSTLEIQRTEQGDSAMYLCASSPTGTSLYEQYFGPGTRLTVT.

The V call is TRBV29-1, the J call TRBJ2-7, with 8 positions matching TRBD1. Germline CDR1 SQVTM, CDR2 ANQGSEA. The CDR3 covers 13 residues. V lost 7 bases and J lost 6; bases outside the gene matches: 11. The CDR3 bases are TGCAGCGCTTCGACAGGGGTATTGGGCGAGCAGTACTTC. It encodes CSASTGVLGEQYF.

The chain links TRBV5-1 to TRBJ2-5, with 9 bases identical to TRBD1. V lost 8 bases, J lost 5 bases, and 4 bases stayed unmatched. The CDR3 covers 12 residues. Germline CDR1 SGHRS, CDR2 YFSETQ. DNA of the CDR3: TGCGCCAGGTGGACAGGGGAGGAGACCCAGTACTTC. This sequence encodes CARWTGEETQYF.

The J gene is TRBJ1-4, the V gene TRBV5-6; TRBD1 matches at 8 bases. Losses at the gene ends were 0 bases for V and 8 bases for J; bases not matched to a gene: 3. CDR1 is SGHDT and CDR2 is YYEEEE in the germline V gene. There are 14 residues in the CDR3. The DNA of the CDR3 is TGTGCCAGCAGCTTGGCAGGGGGCGGCGAAAAACTGTTTTTT. Its protein product is CASSLAGGGEKLFF.

The V and J genes are TRBV6-1 and TRBJ2-5; perhaps TRBD2 as D (5 bases). V shed 10 bases and J shed 5 bases, with 17 bases lying between them. The germline V gene encodes CDR1 MNHNS and CDR2 SASEGT. CDR3 size: 13 residues. CDR3 coding DNA: TGTGCCACCCTAGTGGGGAGTGCCGAGACCCAGTACTTC. Its protein is CATLVGSAETQYF.

This clone came up a few times. The V call is TRBV5-4, the J call TRBJ2-5; 11 bases map to TRBD2. V dropped 4 bases and J dropped 3; count of bases not matched to a gene: 5. CDR3 length: 15 amino acids. Germline loops: CDR1 SGHNT, CDR2 YYREEE (reference sequence). CDR3 in amino acids: CASSTRLAGKETQYF. The CDR3 DNA follows: TGTGCCAGCAGCACTCGACTAGCGGGAAAAGAGACCCAGTACTTC.

The V gene is TRBV28, the J gene TRBJ1-1, with TRBD1 matching 8 bases. Trimming at V came to 4 bases and at J to 1 base, leaving 5 bases not matched to a gene. The CDR3 length is 15 residues. Looked up from germline, CDR1 is MDHEN and CDR2 is SYDVKM. The CDR3 region has the DNA TGTGCCAGCAGTTCTTCCGGGACAGGGAACACTGAAGCTTTCTTT. This translates into CASSSSGTGNTEAFF.

Written as DNA, the CDR3 is TGTGCCAGCAGTTTAGTGGGCAGGCAGCCTTCGAACACCGGGGAGCTGTTTTTT. This translates into CASSLVGRQPSNTGELFF. V and J are TRBV27 and TRBJ2-2; D is undetermined. The length of the CDR3 is 18 residues. Trimming took off 2 bases at V and 0 bases at J, with 16 bases between the two ends. Germline lookup yields CDR1 MNHEY and CDR2 SMNVEV (reference sequence).

The genes are TRBV25-1 and TRBJ1-5, with no clear D. The CDR3 contains 14 residues. The ends were cut back, 6 bases at V and 3 bases at J, with 12 bases in the middle. CDR1 MGHDK and CDR2 SYGVNS come from the germline V gene. CDR3 bases: TGTGCCAGCAGCACAGACGGAATCAATCAGCCCCAGCATTTT. Protein sequence: CASSTDGINQPQHF. Together with reference TRBV25-1 and TRBJ1-5, the CDR3 gives the full variable domain: EADIYQTPRYLVIGTGKKITLECSQTMGHDKMYWYQQDPGMELHLIHYSYGVNSTEKGDLSSESTVSRIRTEHFPLTLESARPSHTSQYLCASSTDGINQPQHFGDGTRLSIL.

This sequence joins TRBV28 and TRBJ1-5; TRBD1 agrees at 11 bases. This CDR3 is 18 amino acids long. J lost 0 bases, V lost 5 bases, and 9 bases had no gene match. The germline CDR1 and CDR2 sequences are MDHEN and SYDVKM. This CDR3 reads CASSPPGQGVLSNQPQHF. The CDR3 nucleotides read TGTGCCAGCAGTCCCCCGGGACAGGGGGTTCTTAGCAATCAGCCCCAGCATTTT.